These T cell receptor beta chains were read from a single sample in a study of blood T cell repertoires in COVID-19. Data came from immunoSEQ multiplex PCR; TCRdb stores just in-frame clones and leaves some out. The repertoire consists of approximately 180,000 clones, with approximately 85% occurring once and the leading ten covering over 9.5%. The sample taken for sequencing was peripheral blood. The receptor source for this set is a human donor with active or convalescent COVID-19. The donor label of this sample is uncertain. CDR3s include the opening cysteine and the closing phenylalanine or tryptophan. D genes are given only for firm matches. The size field is filled for only some rows; it gives once, few, many or a size class.

v_call: TRBV24-1
clone_size: NA
d_call: TRBD1
j_call: TRBJ1-6
cdr3_nt: TGTGCCACCAGTGCCCTGGGACAGGGTGGCCGAAATTCACCCCTCCACTTT
cdr3_aa: CATSALGQGGRNSPLHF

v_call: TRBV5-4
clone_size: NA
d_call: NA
j_call: TRBJ1-1
cdr3_nt: TGTGCCAGCAGCGGGGAGAGAGCTTCTCAACACACTGAAGCTTTCTTT
cdr3_aa: CASSGERASQHTEAFF

v_call: TRBV6-5
clone_size: NA
d_call: NA
j_call: TRBJ1-2
cdr3_nt: TGTGCCAGCAGTTACACCTCGTTACGAGGGGGCTATGGCTACACCTTC
cdr3_aa: CASSYTSLRGGYGYTF

v_call: TRBV9
clone_size: NA
d_call: TRBD2
j_call: TRBJ2-3
cdr3_nt: TGTGCCAGCAGCGGAAGCGGAGCGGGAGGGCCCTCGTATTTT
cdr3_aa: CASSGSGAGGPSYF

v_call: TRBV27
clone_size: NA
d_call: NA
j_call: TRBJ1-4
cdr3_nt: TGTGCCAGCAGTTTATCGCGAGGGTTGATGCAAAAACTGTTTTTT
cdr3_aa: CASSLSRGLMQKLFF

v_call: TRBV7-2
clone_size: NA
d_call: NA
j_call: TRBJ1-2
cdr3_nt: TGTGCCAGCAGGTTGGGGGGCGCGGGGGAGTACACCTTC
cdr3_aa: CASRLGGAGEYTF

v_call: TRBV6-5
clone_size: NA
d_call: TRBD1
j_call: TRBJ1-5
cdr3_nt: TGTGCCAGCAGCTGGACAGGGCGTGGCAATCAGCCCCAGCATTTT
cdr3_aa: CASSWTGRGNQPQHF

v_call: TRBV11-3
clone_size: NA
d_call: TRBD1
j_call: TRBJ2-5
cdr3_nt: TGTGCCAGCAGCAAAGAGGACAGGCAAGAGACCCAGTACTTC
cdr3_aa: CASSKEDRQETQYF

v_call: TRBV4-1
clone_size: NA
d_call: TRBD1
j_call: TRBJ2-7
cdr3_nt: TGCGCCAGCAGCCTGTCGGGACAGGGAGTCGACGAGCAGTACTTC
cdr3_aa: CASSLSGQGVDEQYF

v_call: TRBV19
clone_size: NA
d_call: NA
j_call: TRBJ1-2
cdr3_nt: TGTGCCAGTAGTATAGTGGCCAGGCGGGCTGACTATGGCTACACCTTC
cdr3_aa: CASSIVARRADYGYTF

v_call: TRBV11-2
clone_size: NA
d_call: NA
j_call: TRBJ2-2
cdr3_nt: TGTGCCAGCAGCTTCACTGAGAACACCGGGGAGCTGTTTTTT
cdr3_aa: CASSFTENTGELFF

v_call: TRBV6-5
clone_size: NA
d_call: NA
j_call: TRBJ1-3
cdr3_nt: TGTGCCAGCAGTTCTCTTCAGATGGGCGGAAACACCATATATTTT
cdr3_aa: CASSSLQMGGNTIYF

v_call: TRBV11-3
clone_size: once
d_call: TRBD1
j_call: TRBJ2-7
cdr3_nt: TGTGCCAGCAGCGACGAGGGACAGGCTACCTACGAGCAGTACTTC
cdr3_aa: CASSDEGQATYEQYF

v_call: TRBV19
clone_size: NA
d_call: NA
j_call: TRBJ1-3
cdr3_nt: TGTGCCAGTAGTACGCAGAATAGAAACACCATATATTTT
cdr3_aa: CASSTQNRNTIYF

v_call: TRBV3-1/TRBV3-2
clone_size: NA
d_call: TRBD2
j_call: TRBJ2-3
cdr3_nt: TGTGCCAGCAGCGCCTCCCCTAGCGGGGGGTCGGATACGCAGTATTTT
cdr3_aa: CASSASPSGGSDTQYF

v_call: TRBV29-1
clone_size: NA
d_call: NA
j_call: TRBJ1-4
cdr3_nt: TGCAGCGGTACGGCCGGGGCGGGGGGTGAAAAACTGTTTTTT
cdr3_aa: CSGTAGAGGEKLFF

v_call: TRBV5-5
clone_size: NA
d_call: TRBD1
j_call: TRBJ1-4
cdr3_nt: TGTGCCAGCAGCTTGGAGGCAGGTCAGGGGGGTGAAAAACTGTTTTTT
cdr3_aa: CASSLEAGQGGEKLFF

v_call: TRBV15
clone_size: NA
d_call: TRBD2
j_call: TRBJ2-7
cdr3_nt: TGTGCCACCAGCAGCGTTGGGTTTGGACTAGCGAGTTACGAGCAGTACTTC
cdr3_aa: CATSSVGFGLASYEQYF

v_call: TRBV5-1
clone_size: once
d_call: TRBD2
j_call: TRBJ2-1
cdr3_nt: TGCGCCAGCAGCCATAGCGGGAGATCGGGAGGGGTCAATGAGCAGTTCTTC
cdr3_aa: CASSHSGRSGGVNEQFF

v_call: TRBV6-5
clone_size: NA
d_call: TRBD1
j_call: TRBJ1-6
cdr3_nt: TGTGCCAGCGGAAACAGGGGGCGGTTGGCCCTCCACTTT
cdr3_aa: CASGNRGRLALHF

v_call: TRBV13
clone_size: NA
d_call: TRBD1
j_call: TRBJ2-3
cdr3_nt: TGTGCCAGCAGTAGTGACAGGGGGCCGGCGCAGTATTTT
cdr3_aa: CASSSDRGPAQYF

v_call: TRBV7-9
clone_size: NA
d_call: NA
j_call: TRBJ2-2
cdr3_nt: TGTGCCAGCAGCTTAGTCCGACAAATGAACACCGGGGAGCTGTTTTTT
cdr3_aa: CASSLVRQMNTGELFF

v_call: TRBV9
clone_size: NA
d_call: TRBD2
j_call: TRBJ2-5
cdr3_nt: TGTGCCAGCAGCGCACGTTCTTGGCTAGCGGGGGGAGAGACCCAGTACTTC
cdr3_aa: CASSARSWLAGGETQYF

v_call: TRBV10-3
clone_size: NA
d_call: NA
j_call: TRBJ1-2
cdr3_nt: TGTGCCTCCGGGACACTCGATTATGCGAACTATGGCTACACCTTC
cdr3_aa: CASGTLDYANYGYTF

v_call: TRBV15
clone_size: few
d_call: NA
j_call: TRBJ1-2
cdr3_nt: TGTGCCACCAGCCAGACCTGGGAGGGATCGAACTATGGCTACACCTTC
cdr3_aa: CATSQTWEGSNYGYTF

v_call: TRBV7-3
clone_size: NA
d_call: TRBD2
j_call: TRBJ2-1
cdr3_nt: TGTGCCAGCAGTCAAGGGGGACTAGCGGGGAGCGCCTACAATGAGCAGTTCTTC
cdr3_aa: CASSQGGLAGSAYNEQFF

v_call: TRBV5-1
clone_size: NA
d_call: TRBD2
j_call: TRBJ2-7
cdr3_nt: TGCGCCAGCAGCGGGGGGCTAGCGGGTTACGAGCAGTACTTC
cdr3_aa: CASSGGLAGYEQYF

v_call: TRBV9
clone_size: NA
d_call: NA
j_call: TRBJ2-1
cdr3_nt: TGTGCCAGCACCCTGGGACACTCAACCCCCGAGCAGTTCTTC
cdr3_aa: CASTLGHSTPEQFF

v_call: TRBV6-2/TRBV6-3
clone_size: NA
d_call: TRBD2
j_call: TRBJ2-5
cdr3_nt: TGTGCCAGCAGTTATAGGGCGGGGGGATATGAGACCCAGTACTTC
cdr3_aa: CASSYRAGGYETQYF

v_call: TRBV6-1
clone_size: NA
d_call: TRBD1
j_call: TRBJ2-5
cdr3_nt: TGTGCCAGCAGTGACGGGACAGGGAAAGAGACCCAGTACTTC
cdr3_aa: CASSDGTGKETQYF

v_call: TRBV19
clone_size: once
d_call: NA
j_call: TRBJ2-2
cdr3_nt: TGTGCCAGTAGTAGGGAGAGGAACACCGGGGAGCTGTTTTTT
cdr3_aa: CASSRERNTGELFF

v_call: TRBV5-4
clone_size: NA
d_call: TRBD1
j_call: TRBJ2-7
cdr3_nt: TGTGCCAGCAGCGGACAGGCCTCCTACGAGCAGTACTTC
cdr3_aa: CASSGQASYEQYF

v_call: TRBV6-5
clone_size: NA
d_call: TRBD2
j_call: TRBJ2-7
cdr3_nt: TGTGCCAGCAGGGGGGGAGCGGGGGGTCTCTACGAGCAGTACTTC
cdr3_aa: CASRGGAGGLYEQYF

v_call: TRBV5-6
clone_size: NA
d_call: NA
j_call: TRBJ2-6
cdr3_nt: TGTGCCAGCAGCCAGCAGGGTTCTGGGGCCAACGTCCTGACTTTC
cdr3_aa: CASSQQGSGANVLTF

v_call: TRBV2
clone_size: NA
d_call: NA
j_call: TRBJ1-4
cdr3_nt: TGTGCCAGCAGACAGGGTCTTTCTAATGAAAAACTGTTTTTT
cdr3_aa: CASRQGLSNEKLFF

v_call: TRBV19
clone_size: NA
d_call: NA
j_call: TRBJ1-5
cdr3_nt: TGTGCCAGCAAGGACGTCATAGGGGGCAATCAGCCCCAGCATTTT
cdr3_aa: CASKDVIGGNQPQHF

v_call: TRBV12-3/TRBV12-4
clone_size: NA
d_call: NA
j_call: TRBJ1-2
cdr3_nt: TGTGCCAGCAGTTTTCCCGGGACAGGCTACACCTTC
cdr3_aa: CASSFPGTGYTF

v_call: TRBV29-1
clone_size: NA
d_call: NA
j_call: TRBJ2-3
cdr3_nt: TGCAGCGGGAATGGGGGGAATACGCAGTATTTT
cdr3_aa: CSGNGGNTQYF

v_call: TRBV2
clone_size: NA
d_call: NA
j_call: TRBJ2-7
cdr3_nt: TGTGCCAGCAGGGCCAGGGAGGTCTCCTACGAGCAGTACTTC
cdr3_aa: CASRAREVSYEQYF

v_call: TRBV29-1
clone_size: NA
d_call: NA
j_call: TRBJ1-5
cdr3_nt: TGCAGCGTTCGAACAAATAGCAATCAGCCCCAGCATTTT
cdr3_aa: CSVRTNSNQPQHF

v_call: TRBV28
clone_size: NA
d_call: NA
j_call: TRBJ2-7
cdr3_nt: TGTGCCAGCAGTTTGCCTGGATACAGGGCGCTTTACGAGCAGTACTTC
cdr3_aa: CASSLPGYRALYEQYF

v_call: TRBV29-1
clone_size: NA
d_call: TRBD2
j_call: TRBJ2-2
cdr3_nt: TGCAGCGTTGAAGCCGGGAGGGCCGAGATCACCGGGGAGCTGTTTTTT
cdr3_aa: CSVEAGRAEITGELFF

v_call: TRBV5-4
clone_size: NA
d_call: NA
j_call: TRBJ1-1
cdr3_nt: TGTGCCAGCAGCTTCCCCCGCGGGGGAAGGGAGAACACTGAAGCTTTCTTT
cdr3_aa: CASSFPRGGRENTEAFF

v_call: TRBV25-1
clone_size: NA
d_call: NA
j_call: TRBJ2-3
cdr3_nt: TGTGCCAGCGCGGGCGGGGCAGATACGCAGTATTTT
cdr3_aa: CASAGGADTQYF

v_call: TRBV11-2
clone_size: NA
d_call: NA
j_call: TRBJ2-6
cdr3_nt: TGTGCCAGCAGGAGGAGCTCTGGGGCCAACGTCCTGACTTTC
cdr3_aa: CASRRSSGANVLTF

v_call: TRBV4-3
clone_size: once
d_call: TRBD2
j_call: TRBJ2-4
cdr3_nt: TGCGCCAGCAGCCCGAGCGGGGGGGCGGCCAAAAACATTCAGTACTTC
cdr3_aa: CASSPSGGAAKNIQYF

v_call: TRBV19
clone_size: NA
d_call: NA
j_call: TRBJ1-2
cdr3_nt: TGTGCCAGTAGTATAGATAACAGGGAGAGCTACACCTTC
cdr3_aa: CASSIDNRESYTF

v_call: TRBV2
clone_size: NA
d_call: NA
j_call: TRBJ1-1
cdr3_nt: TGTGCCAGCAGTGAAGAGGGGCAGGGTGTGACTGAAGCTTTCTTT
cdr3_aa: CASSEEGQGVTEAFF

v_call: TRBV7-2
clone_size: NA
d_call: TRBD2
j_call: TRBJ2-7
cdr3_nt: TGTGCCAGCAGGTGGGGCGGGAGTCGAAACGAGCAGTACTTC
cdr3_aa: CASRWGGSRNEQYF